This TCR beta chain originates from a study of cytomegalovirus exposure and HLA in healthy donors. Looked up from germline, CDR1 is MGHRA and CDR2 is YSYEKL. The trim removed 0 bases at V and 4 bases at J, leaving 9 bases unmatched. The CDR3 is made up of 17 amino acids. PCR employed 60 Vbeta and 13 Jbeta primers. Generated by immunoSEQ multiplex PCR, the TCRdb table keeps only in-frame clones and is missing some. The table includes 110,000 to 150,000 clones, approximately 80% detected once. This TCR came from a male donor in good health and CMV-seronegative. Material: PBMCs. The V and J genes are TRBV4-1 and TRBJ2-7, with 10 bases that match TRBD1. The CDR3, as DNA: TGCGCCAGCAGCCAAGACGGTGAGGGACAGGGGTTATACGAGCAGTACTTC. Translated, it gives CASSQDGEGQGLYEQYF.